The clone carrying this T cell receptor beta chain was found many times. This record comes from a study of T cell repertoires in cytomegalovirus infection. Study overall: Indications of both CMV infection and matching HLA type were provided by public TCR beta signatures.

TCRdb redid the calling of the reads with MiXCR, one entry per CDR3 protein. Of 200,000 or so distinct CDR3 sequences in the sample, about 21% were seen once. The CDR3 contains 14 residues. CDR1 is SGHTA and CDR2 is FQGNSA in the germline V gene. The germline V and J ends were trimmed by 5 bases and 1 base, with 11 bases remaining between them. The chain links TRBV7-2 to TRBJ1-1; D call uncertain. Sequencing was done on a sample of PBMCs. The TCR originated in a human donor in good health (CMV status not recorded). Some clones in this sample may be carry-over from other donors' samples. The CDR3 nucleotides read TGTGCCAGCAGCCCCTCGTTCACGAACACTGAAGCTTTCTTT. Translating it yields CASSPSFTNTEAFF.